Described below is a single T cell receptor beta chain sequence and its context. Its antigen is as yet unknown. The data derive from a study of memory CD4+ T cells and cytomegalovirus serostatus. Clones were read by immunoSEQ multiplex PCR, and TCRdb kept only the in-frame ones, dropping some. Of 85,000 to 100,000 clones listed, around 80% are singletons. Trimming pared 4 bases from V and 4 bases from J, leaving 13 bases between. There are 13 residues in the CDR3. Germline-derived CDR1 and CDR2 are GTSNPN and SVGIG (reference sequence). The sort gate was single viable CD3+CD4+CD8-CD45RO+ cells for memory CD4+ T cells. CMV serostatus came from serum IgG against pp150, pp28, p38, p52. General study points: Of about 150 reported CMV TCRbeta sequences, roughly 70 were found in memory CD4+ repertoires.

The specimen was memory CD4+ T cells from blood. The sequence was collected from an adult in good health and CMV-seropositive. This rearrangement joins TRBV30 to TRBJ1-1; D not certain. The CDR3 sequence: CAWNPVVGTEAFF. In nucleotides, the CDR3 is TGTGCCTGGAACCCTGTAGTGGGCACTGAAGCTTTCTTT.